The sequence of this T cell receptor beta chain was determined in a study of T-cell reconstitution after alpha-beta-depleted transplantation in children. Findings and limits, study-wide: Fresh T-cell production supplied most of the T-cell counts and diversity seen one year after transplant. Several hundred expanded graft clones reportedly gave rise to the alpha-beta T cells present about two months after transplant. Diversity of TCRbeta at day 60 was high in some patients, arising from surviving recipient T cells and thymic progenitors.

This clonotype occurred a few times. Its antigen remains unknown. It was with unique molecular identifiers that the TCRbeta library was prepared. A single record per CDR3 protein comes from TCRdb applying MiXCR to the PCR reads. The table has 700,000 to 850,000 distinct CDR3 sequences, 16% seen once; the top ten hold just under 5%. V was cut by 4 bases and J by 7 bases, with 16 bases left in between. The CDR3 consists of 14 residues. Germline V gene lookup returns CDR1 SGHRS and CDR2 YFSETQ. The rearrangement uses TRBV5-1 and TRBJ2-3; D possibly matches TRBD1 or TRBD2 (5 bases each). This specimen was PBMCs, mostly from graft donor cells, taken 360 days after TCRalphabeta/CD19-depleted stem cell transplant. This sequence originates from a male patient between 10 and 17 years old who had a stem cell transplant for acute lymphoblastic leukemia, so the T cells may come from the graft donor. The CDR3 region has the DNA TGCGCCAGCAGCGAAACCGGGACCACCTATACGCAGTATTTT. Residues: CASSETGTTYTQYF.